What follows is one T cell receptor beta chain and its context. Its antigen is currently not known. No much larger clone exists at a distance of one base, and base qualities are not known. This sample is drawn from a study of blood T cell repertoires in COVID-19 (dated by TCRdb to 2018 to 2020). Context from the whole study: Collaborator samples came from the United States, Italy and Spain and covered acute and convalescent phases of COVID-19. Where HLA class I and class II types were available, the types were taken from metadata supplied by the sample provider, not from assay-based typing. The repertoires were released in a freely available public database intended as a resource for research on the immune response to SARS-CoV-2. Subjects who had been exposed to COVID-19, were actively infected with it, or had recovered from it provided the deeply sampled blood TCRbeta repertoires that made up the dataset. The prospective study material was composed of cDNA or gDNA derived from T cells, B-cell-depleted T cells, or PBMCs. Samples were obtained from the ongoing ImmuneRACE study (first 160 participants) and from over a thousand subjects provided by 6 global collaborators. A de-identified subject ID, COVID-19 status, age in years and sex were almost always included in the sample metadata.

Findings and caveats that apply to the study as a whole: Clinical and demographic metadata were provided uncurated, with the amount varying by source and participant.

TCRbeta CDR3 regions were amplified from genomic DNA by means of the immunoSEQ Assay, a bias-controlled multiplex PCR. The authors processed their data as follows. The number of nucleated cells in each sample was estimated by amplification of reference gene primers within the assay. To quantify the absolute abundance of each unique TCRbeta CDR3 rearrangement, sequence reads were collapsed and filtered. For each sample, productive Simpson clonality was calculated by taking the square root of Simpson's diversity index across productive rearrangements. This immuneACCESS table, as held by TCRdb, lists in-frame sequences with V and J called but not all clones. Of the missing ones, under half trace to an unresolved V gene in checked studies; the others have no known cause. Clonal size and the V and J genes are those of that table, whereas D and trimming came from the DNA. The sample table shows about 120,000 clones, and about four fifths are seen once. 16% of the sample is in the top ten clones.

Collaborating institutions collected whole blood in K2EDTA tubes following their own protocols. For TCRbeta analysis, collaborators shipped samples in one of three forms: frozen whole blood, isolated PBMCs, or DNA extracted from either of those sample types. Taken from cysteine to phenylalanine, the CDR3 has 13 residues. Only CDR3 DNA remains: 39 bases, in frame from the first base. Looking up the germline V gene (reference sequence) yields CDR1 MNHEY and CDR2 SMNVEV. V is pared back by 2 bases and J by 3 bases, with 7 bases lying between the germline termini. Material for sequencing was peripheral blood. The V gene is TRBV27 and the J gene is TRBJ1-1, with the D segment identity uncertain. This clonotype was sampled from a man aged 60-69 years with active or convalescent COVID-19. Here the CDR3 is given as CASSLDKYTEAFF. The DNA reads TGTGCCAGCAGTTTAGACAAATACACTGAAGCTTTCTTT.